The entry below describes one T cell receptor (beta chain). The CDR3 runs 13 residues. CDR1 is SGHRS and CDR2 is YFSETQ in the germline V gene. Between the trimmed V and J ends, which lost 0 bases and 7 bases, there was a span of 10 bases. This record comes from a study of shared clonotypes between healthy human individuals. Every subset had its genomic DNA shared out evenly among several immunoSEQ plates. This table comes from immunoSEQ multiplex PCR, and its TCRdb copy is limited to in-frame clones, with some not included. The table shows about 2.4 million clones, with approximately 93% occurring only once. Adult Caucasians living in Nashville, Tennessee made up all of the donors.

This receptor was taken from a man aged 18 to 30 in good health. Some clones in this sample may be carry-over from other donors' samples. The source material was naive CD4+ T cells from PBMCs. Subset specified: CD45RA+ positively selected. This sequence joins TRBV5-1 and TRBJ1-1, with D unclear. The CDR3 region is CASSLEGWNEAFF. CDR3 in DNA: TGCGCCAGCAGCTTGGAAGGGTGGAATGAAGCTTTCTTT.